The source of this T cell receptor beta chain is a study of CD8 T cells in ankylosing spondylitis. Study-wide results and caveats: Disease-linked clones displayed a CD8+ phenotype and appeared relatively rarely in peripheral blood. Existing reports had already noted some motif variants in reactive arthritis synovial fluid and blood. What appeared characteristic of ankylosing spondylitis blood was a TCR beta motif of fewer than ten highly homologous variants.

Each CDR3 protein is one row after TCRdb ran MiXCR on the 5' RACE reads. This repertoire shows 300,000 to 400,000 distinct CDR3 sequences, 20% to 25% found once; its top ten account for about a sixth. To note about this clonotype: Its antigen is currently unknown.

The CDR3 has 17 residues. Trimming removed 5 bases from V and 0 bases from J, with 19 bases in between. CDR1 and CDR2 (germline): SGHTA, FQGNSA. The V gene is TRBV7-2, the J gene TRBJ1-1; tentative D call: TRBD1 (6 bases). Source material: blood, either unsorted or a sorted T cell fraction (not recorded which). The sequence was obtained from a male donor with ankylosing spondylitis. In DNA form, the CDR3 reads TGTGCCAGCAGCGCCGGGTTGGGTGGGGGGCTGAACACTGAAGCTTTCTTT. It yields the protein CASSAGLGGGLNTEAFF. Looking up the rest from reference TRBV7-2 and TRBJ1-1 gives the full variable domain: GAGVSQSPSNKVTEKGKDVELRCDPISGHTALYWYRQSLGQGLEFLIYFQGNSAPDKSGLPSDRFSAERTGGSVSTLTIQRTQQEDSAVYLCASSAGLGGGLNTEAFFGQGTRLTVV.